This passage covers 18 T cell receptor beta chains from one sample sequenced in a study of cytomegalovirus exposure and HLA in healthy donors. Clones were read by immunoSEQ multiplex PCR, and TCRdb kept only the in-frame ones, dropping some. The data hold approximately 90,000 clones, with around 96% observed a single time. The sequenced material came from PBMCs. The receptors stem from a young man in good health and CMV-seronegative.

This clone has a handful of counts. The chain combines TRBV29-1 with TRBJ2-1; D might be TRBD1 (6 bases). Trimming took 1 base from V and 3 from J, leaving 13 bases between them. The CDR3 has 15 residues. Germline CDR1 and CDR2: SQVTM and ANQGSEA. CDR3 nucleotides: TGCAGCGTTGAAGCTCCAGGGGATGTCTACAATGAGCAGTTCTTC. Translated: CSVEAPGDVYNEQFF.

This CDR3 is CASSLRLAGTDTQYF. CDR3 bases: TGCGCCAGCAGCTTGCGACTAGCCGGGACAGATACGCAGTATTTT. The V and J genes are TRBV5-1 and TRBJ2-3, with 7 bases aligning to TRBD2. Unmatched junction bases numbered 5, after V lost 1 base and J lost 3 bases. CDR1 and CDR2 from the germline V gene are SGHRS and YFSETQ. This CDR3 contains 15 residues. Combining the CDR3 with reference TRBV5-1 and TRBJ2-3 gives the whole variable domain KAGVTQTPRYLIKTRGQQVTLSCSPISGHRSVSWYQQTPGQGLQFLFEYFSETQRNKGNFPGRFSGRQFSNSRSEMNVSTLELGDSALYLCASSLRLAGTDTQYFGPGTRLTVL.

This chain links TRBV7-2 with TRBJ2-7; possible D gene TRBD2, 6 bases. Trimming left V 3 bases short and J 3 bases short, with 15 bases between. Germline lookup yields CDR1 SGHTA and CDR2 FQGNSA. This CDR3 spans 15 amino acids. CDR3 in amino acids: CASSLLKRGVYEQYV. Written as DNA, the CDR3 is TGTGCCAGCAGCTTGCTAAAACGCGGGGTCTACGAGCAGTACGTC.

The chain has TRBV4-1 and TRBJ1-3; no firm D call. With 1 base removed from V and 4 bases from J, the gap between germline ends came to 8 bases. Germline CDR1 and CDR2: MGHRA and YSYEKL. This CDR3 has 14 amino acids. CDR3 bases: TGCGCCAGCAGCCAAGGCTGGCAAGGAAACACCATATATTTT. It encodes CASSQGWQGNTIYF.

Concerning this clone itself: One end of the junction does not line up with germline, which may come from a read error. The V call is TRBV5-1, the J call TRBJ2-1, with a tentative D call TRBD2 (5 bases). The CDR3 runs 16 residues. Germline assignment: CDR1 SGHRS and CDR2 YFSETQ. The CDR3: CTSSLASGSGYNEQFF. Written as DNA, the CDR3 is TGCACCAGCAGCTTGGCATCGGGGAGTGGGTACAATGAGCAGTTCTTC.

This clone was seen just once. The gene calls are TRBV30 and TRBJ1-6; 7 nucleotides agree with TRBD1. V lost 3 bases and J lost 3; bases outside the gene matches: 14. Germline lookup yields CDR1 GTSNPN and CDR2 SVGIG (reference sequence). The CDR3 is 18 residues long. This CDR3 is CAWRLGQASHDYNSPLHF. CDR3 in DNA: TGTGCCTGGAGGCTTGGACAGGCTTCACACGACTATAATTCACCCCTCCACTTT.

This clone was seen only once. The J gene is TRBJ1-1, the V gene TRBV6-5; no firm D call. Trimming pared 0 bases from V and 7 bases from J, leaving 9 bases between. The CDR3 is 13 residues long. Germline V gene sequence: CDR1 MNHEY, CDR2 SVGAGI. The CDR3 DNA sequence: TGTGCCAGCAGTTACTCCGTGAGAAGTGAAGCTTTCTTT. Protein: CASSYSVRSEAFF.

The V call is TRBV30, the J call TRBJ2-5; a possible D gene is TRBD2 (6 bases). The germline V gene has CDR1 GTSNPN and CDR2 SVGIG (reference sequence). V was pared by 0 bases and J by 2 bases, with 13 bases between. CDR3 size: 15 residues. DNA of the CDR3: TGTGCCTGGAGTGTATTGGGCGGGAAACAAGAGACCCAGTACTTC. Translated, it gives CAWSVLGGKQETQYF.

The V gene is TRBV27, the J gene TRBJ2-7; 7 bases map to TRBD1. Germline trimming cut 4 bases from V and 2 bases from J; bases unmatched to any gene: 5. CDR3 length equals 14 residues. Germline V gives CDR1 MNHEY, CDR2 SMNVEV (reference sequence). The CDR3 protein is CASSSGTATYEQYF. DNA of the CDR3: TGTGCCAGCAGTTCCGGGACAGCTACCTACGAGCAGTACTTC.

The chain links TRBV6-6 to TRBJ2-7; TRBD2 matches at 7 bases. V was pared by 1 base and J by 4 bases, with 10 bases of the junction left unmatched. This CDR3 spans 16 amino acids. Germline CDR1 MNHNY, CDR2 SVGAGI (reference sequence). The CDR3 DNA sequence: TGTGCCAGCAGTTACTTACGCGGGAGAAGTGGTTACGAGCAGTACGTC. Its translation is CASSYLRGRSGYEQYV.

The chain has TRBV5-4 and TRBJ1-2, with TRBD1 identical over 7 bases. The V and J ends lost 4 bases and 5 bases, in that order; junction bases with no gene match: 5. The germline V gene has CDR1 SGHNT and CDR2 YYREEE (reference sequence). The CDR3 is 13 amino acids. The CDR3 sequence: CASSLKQGYGYTF. CDR3 in DNA: TGTGCCAGCAGCCTAAAACAGGGGTATGGCTACACCTTC.

This sequence joins TRBV11-2 and TRBJ1-1; the D gene is possibly TRBD1 (5 bases). Germline-derived CDR1 and CDR2 are SGHAT and FQNNGV. Trimming took 5 bases from V and 1 from J, leaving 14 bases between them. The CDR3 totals 15 residues. The CDR3 DNA is TGTGCCAGCAGCCTAGGCGACAGACCGAACACTGAAGCTTTCTTT. This encodes CASSLGDRPNTEAFF.

V is TRBV11-2 and J is TRBJ2-5, with TRBD2 as a possible D gene (6 bases). The CDR3 has 14 amino acids. The V gene lost 7 bases and the J gene lost 5 bases, with 17 bases spanning the gap. Germline CDR1 is SGHAT and CDR2 is FQNNGV. The CDR3 region has the DNA TGTGCCAGCACCCCCGGAGGGCCGAGGGAGACCCAGTACTTC. Amino acids: CASTPGGPRETQYF.

The V call is TRBV28, the J call TRBJ2-3; 10 bases line up with TRBD2. V dropped 5 bases and J dropped 4; count of bases not matched to a gene: 6. Germline V CDR1 and CDR2: MDHEN, SYDVKM. The CDR3 consists of 15 residues. CDR3 nucleotides: TGTGCCAGCAGTCTAGCGGGAGAGGTCTCAGATACGCAGTATTTT. Amino acid sequence: CASSLAGEVSDTQYF.

This clone appeared once. The J gene is TRBJ2-1, the V gene TRBV5-6, with D perhaps matching TRBD2 (5 bases). V lost 4 bases and J lost 8, with 7 bases in between. CDR3 length equals 11 residues. From germline, CDR1 is SGHDT and CDR2 YYEEEE. CDR3 loop: CASSQRDEQFF. The CDR3 DNA follows: TGTGCCAGCAGCCAGAGGGATGAGCAGTTCTTC.

V usage is TRBV27 and J usage is TRBJ1-3; 7 bases line up with TRBD1. CDR3 length: 14 amino acids. The V gene end was trimmed by 0 bases and the J gene end by 5 bases; junction bases not matched to a gene: 1. The germline V gene encodes CDR1 MNHEY and CDR2 SMNVEV (reference sequence). The CDR3 loop reads CASSLSGGRNTIYF. The CDR3 DNA follows: TGTGCCAGCAGTTTATCAGGGGGCAGAAACACCATATATTTT.

CDR3 amino acids: CASSEPRQSYNEQFF. CDR3 sequence (DNA): TGTGCCAGCAGTGAACCGAGACAGTCCTACAATGAGCAGTTCTTC. The genes are TRBV2 and TRBJ2-1, with D possibly being TRBD1 (5 bases). The CDR3 is made up of 15 amino acids. The V end lost 2 bases, the J end lost 1 base, and 9 bases lay between the germline ends. Germline loops: CDR1 SNHLY, CDR2 FYNNEI.

This chain joins TRBV6-1 and TRBJ2-6; D is uncertain. Germline-derived CDR1 and CDR2 are MNHNS and SASEGT. The CDR3 extends over 16 amino acids. The germline V and J ends were trimmed by 4 bases and 0 bases, with 10 bases remaining between them. The DNA of the CDR3 is TGTGCCAGCAGTGTACATTTTGGCTCTGGGGCCAACGTCCTGACTTTC. This gives the protein CASSVHFGSGANVLTF.